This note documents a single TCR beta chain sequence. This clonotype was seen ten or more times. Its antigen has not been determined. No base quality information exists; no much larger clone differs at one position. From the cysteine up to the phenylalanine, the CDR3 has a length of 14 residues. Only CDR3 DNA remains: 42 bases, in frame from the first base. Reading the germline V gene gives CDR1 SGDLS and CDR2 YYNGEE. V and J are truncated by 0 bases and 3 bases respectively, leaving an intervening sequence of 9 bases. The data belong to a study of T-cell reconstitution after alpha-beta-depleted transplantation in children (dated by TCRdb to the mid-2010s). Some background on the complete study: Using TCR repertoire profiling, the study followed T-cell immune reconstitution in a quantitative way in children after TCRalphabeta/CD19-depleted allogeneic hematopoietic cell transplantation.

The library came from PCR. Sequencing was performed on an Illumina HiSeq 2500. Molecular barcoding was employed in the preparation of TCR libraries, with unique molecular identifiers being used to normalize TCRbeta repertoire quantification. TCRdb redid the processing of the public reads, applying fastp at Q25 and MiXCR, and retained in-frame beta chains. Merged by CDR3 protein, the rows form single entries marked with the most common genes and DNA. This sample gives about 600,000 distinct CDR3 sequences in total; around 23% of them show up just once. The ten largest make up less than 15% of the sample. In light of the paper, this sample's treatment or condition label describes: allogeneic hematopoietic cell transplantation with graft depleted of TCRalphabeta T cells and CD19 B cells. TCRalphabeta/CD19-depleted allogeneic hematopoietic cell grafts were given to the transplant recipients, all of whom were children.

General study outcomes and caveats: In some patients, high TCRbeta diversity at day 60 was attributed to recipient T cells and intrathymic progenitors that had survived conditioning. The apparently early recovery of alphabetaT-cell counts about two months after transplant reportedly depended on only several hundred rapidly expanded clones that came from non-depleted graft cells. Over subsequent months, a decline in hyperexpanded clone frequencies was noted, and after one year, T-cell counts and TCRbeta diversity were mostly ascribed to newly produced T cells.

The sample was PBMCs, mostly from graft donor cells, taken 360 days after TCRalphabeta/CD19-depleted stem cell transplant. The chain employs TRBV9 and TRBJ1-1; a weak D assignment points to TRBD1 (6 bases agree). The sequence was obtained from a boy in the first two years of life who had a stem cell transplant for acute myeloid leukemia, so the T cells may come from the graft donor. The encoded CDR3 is CASSVGEGDTEAFF. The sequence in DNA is TGTGCCAGCAGCGTAGGGGAGGGGGACACTGAAGCTTTCTTT.